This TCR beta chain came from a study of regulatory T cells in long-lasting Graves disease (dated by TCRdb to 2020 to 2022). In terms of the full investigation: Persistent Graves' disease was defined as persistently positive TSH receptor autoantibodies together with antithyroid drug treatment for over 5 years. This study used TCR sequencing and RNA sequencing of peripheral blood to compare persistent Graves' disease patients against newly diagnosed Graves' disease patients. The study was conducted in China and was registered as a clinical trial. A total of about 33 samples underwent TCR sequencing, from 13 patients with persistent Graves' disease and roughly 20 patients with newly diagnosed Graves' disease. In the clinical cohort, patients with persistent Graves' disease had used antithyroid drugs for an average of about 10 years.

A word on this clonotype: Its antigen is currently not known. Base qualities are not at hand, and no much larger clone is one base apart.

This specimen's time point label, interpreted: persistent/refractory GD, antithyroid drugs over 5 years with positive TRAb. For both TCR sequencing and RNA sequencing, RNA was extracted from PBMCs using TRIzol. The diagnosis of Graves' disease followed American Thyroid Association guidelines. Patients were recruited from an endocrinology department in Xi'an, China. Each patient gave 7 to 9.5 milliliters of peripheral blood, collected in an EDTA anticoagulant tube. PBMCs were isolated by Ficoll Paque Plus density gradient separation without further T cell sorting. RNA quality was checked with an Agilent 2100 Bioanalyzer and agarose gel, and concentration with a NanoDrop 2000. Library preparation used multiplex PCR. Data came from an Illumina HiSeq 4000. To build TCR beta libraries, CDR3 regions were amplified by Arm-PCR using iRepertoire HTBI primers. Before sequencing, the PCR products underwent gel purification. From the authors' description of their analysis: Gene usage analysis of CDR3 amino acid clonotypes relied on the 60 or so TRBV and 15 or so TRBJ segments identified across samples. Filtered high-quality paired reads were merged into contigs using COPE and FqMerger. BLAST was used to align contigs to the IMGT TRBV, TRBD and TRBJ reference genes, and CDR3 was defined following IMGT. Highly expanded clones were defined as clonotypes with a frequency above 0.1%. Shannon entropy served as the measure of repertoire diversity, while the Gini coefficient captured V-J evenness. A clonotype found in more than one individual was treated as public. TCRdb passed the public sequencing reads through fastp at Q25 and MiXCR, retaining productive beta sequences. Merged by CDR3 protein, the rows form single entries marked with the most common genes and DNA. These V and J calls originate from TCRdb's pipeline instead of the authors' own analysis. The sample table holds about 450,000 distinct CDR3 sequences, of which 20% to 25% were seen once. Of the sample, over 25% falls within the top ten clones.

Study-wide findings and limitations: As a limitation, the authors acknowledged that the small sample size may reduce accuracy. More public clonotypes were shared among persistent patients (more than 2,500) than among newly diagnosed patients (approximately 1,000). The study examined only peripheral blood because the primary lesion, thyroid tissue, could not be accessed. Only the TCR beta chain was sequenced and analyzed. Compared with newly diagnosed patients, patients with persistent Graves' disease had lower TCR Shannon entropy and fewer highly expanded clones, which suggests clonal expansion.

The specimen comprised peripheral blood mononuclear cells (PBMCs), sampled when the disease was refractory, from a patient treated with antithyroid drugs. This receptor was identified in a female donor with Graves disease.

The nucleotide sequence is given as TGTGCCAGCAGCGTAGTAGGAGGACTCGGCGAGCAGTACTTC. It encodes CASSVVGGLGEQYF. The rearrangement joined TRBV9 to TRBJ2-7; a tentative D match to TRBD2 spans 5 bases. The cysteine opens and the phenylalanine closes a CDR3 of 14 amino acids. Left in the record is the CDR3 DNA by itself, 42 bases read in frame from the first base. CDR1 is given as SGDLS and CDR2 as YYNGEE, both from the germline V gene. The trim is 0 bases for V and 6 bases for J, with a gap of 13 bases between the germline ends.